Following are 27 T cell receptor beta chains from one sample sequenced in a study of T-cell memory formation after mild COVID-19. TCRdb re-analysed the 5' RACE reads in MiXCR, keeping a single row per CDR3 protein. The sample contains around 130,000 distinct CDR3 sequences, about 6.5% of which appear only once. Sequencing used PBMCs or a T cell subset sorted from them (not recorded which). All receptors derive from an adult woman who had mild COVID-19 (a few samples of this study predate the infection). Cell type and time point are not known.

The CDR3 sequence is CAISDPTRDGGTDTQYF. The CDR3 DNA reads TGTGCCATCAGTGACCCTACCAGGGACGGGGGCACAGATACGCAGTATTTT. The chain recombines TRBV10-3 with TRBJ2-3; possibly TRBD1 or TRBD2 for D (5 bases each). The V gene's germline CDR1 is ENHRY and CDR2 SYGVKD. Between the trimmed V and J ends, which lost 3 bases and 1 base, there was a span of 17 bases. This CDR3 contains 17 residues.

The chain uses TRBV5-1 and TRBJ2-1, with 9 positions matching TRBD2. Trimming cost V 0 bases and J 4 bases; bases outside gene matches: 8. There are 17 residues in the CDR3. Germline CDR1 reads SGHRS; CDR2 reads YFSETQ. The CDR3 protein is CASSLADAGGRYNEQFF. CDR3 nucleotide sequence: TGCGCCAGCAGCTTGGCCGACGCGGGGGGGCGATACAATGAGCAGTTCTTC.

The CDR3 DNA follows: TGTGCCACCAGCATTCTGACAGGGGACACCGGGGAGCTGTTTTTT. Protein product: CATSILTGDTGELFF. This chain links TRBV15 with TRBJ2-2; TRBD1 aligns across 8 bases. The CDR3 has 15 amino acids. Germline V gene sequence: CDR1 LNHNV, CDR2 YYDKDF (reference sequence). The junction had 4 bases not matched to a gene; V was cut back by 4 bases and J by 3 bases.

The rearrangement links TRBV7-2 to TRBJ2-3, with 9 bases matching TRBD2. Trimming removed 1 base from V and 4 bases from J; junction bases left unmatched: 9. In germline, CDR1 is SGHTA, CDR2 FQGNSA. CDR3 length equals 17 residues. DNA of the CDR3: TGTGCCAGCAGCTTAGTCCCCTTAGCGGGGGCGGCAGATACGCAGTATTTT. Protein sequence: CASSLVPLAGAADTQYF.

CDR3 bases: TGCGCCAGCAGCTTGGCTCTTGGAGGTTTGGACTATGGCTACACCTTC. Its protein is CASSLALGGLDYGYTF. The J gene is TRBJ1-2, the V gene TRBV5-1; D gene unclear. The CDR3 totals 16 residues. CDR1 is SGHRS, CDR2 YFSETQ, per germline. Between the trimmed V and J ends, which lost 0 bases and 3 bases, there was a span of 15 bases. Filled out from reference TRBV5-1 and TRBJ1-2, the complete variable domain reads KAGVTQTPRYLIKTRGQQVTLSCSPISGHRSVSWYQQTPGQGLQFLFEYFSETQRNKGNFPGRFSGRQFSNSRSEMNVSTLELGDSALYLCASSLALGGLDYGYTFGSGTRLTVV.

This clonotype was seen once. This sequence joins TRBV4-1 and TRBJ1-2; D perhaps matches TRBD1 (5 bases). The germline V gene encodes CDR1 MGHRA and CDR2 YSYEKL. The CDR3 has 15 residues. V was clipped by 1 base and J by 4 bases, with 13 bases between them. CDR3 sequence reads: CASSQVRGAGYGYTF. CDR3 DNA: TGCGCCAGCAGCCAAGTTAGGGGCGCGGGCTATGGCTACACCTTC.

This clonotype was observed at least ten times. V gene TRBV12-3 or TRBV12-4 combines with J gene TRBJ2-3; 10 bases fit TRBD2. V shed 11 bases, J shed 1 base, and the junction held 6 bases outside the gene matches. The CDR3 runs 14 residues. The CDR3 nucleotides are TGTGCCTCTAGCGGGAGTCGGGGCACAGATACGCAGTATTTT. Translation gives CASSGSRGTDTQYF.

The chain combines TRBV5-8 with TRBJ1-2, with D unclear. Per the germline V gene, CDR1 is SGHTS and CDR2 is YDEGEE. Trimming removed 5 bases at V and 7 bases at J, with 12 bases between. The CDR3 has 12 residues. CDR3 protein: CASRSALGGYTF. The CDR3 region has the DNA TGTGCCAGCAGATCGGCCCTCGGTGGCTACACCTTC.

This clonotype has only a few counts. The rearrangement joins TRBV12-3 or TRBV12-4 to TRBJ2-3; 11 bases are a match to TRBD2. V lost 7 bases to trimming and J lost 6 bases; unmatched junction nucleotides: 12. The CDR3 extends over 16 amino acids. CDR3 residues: CASTSSLAGAGDTQYF. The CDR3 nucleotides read TGTGCCAGCACCTCGTCACTAGCGGGAGCAGGTGATACGCAGTATTTT.

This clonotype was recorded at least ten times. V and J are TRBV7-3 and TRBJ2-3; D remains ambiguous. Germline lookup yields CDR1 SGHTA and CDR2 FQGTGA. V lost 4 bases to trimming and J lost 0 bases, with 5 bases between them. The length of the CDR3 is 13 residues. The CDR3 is CASSSISTDTQYF. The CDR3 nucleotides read TGTGCCAGCAGCTCCATTAGCACAGATACGCAGTATTTT.

The CDR3 coding sequence is TGCAGTGCTGACAGGGATAACTACACCTTC. Residues: CSADRDNYTF. The chain combines TRBV20-1 with TRBJ1-2; 7 bases match TRBD1. V trimming: 5 bases; J trimming: 10 bases; junction bases outside the gene matches: 4. This CDR3 contains 10 residues. Per germline, CDR1 DFQATT and CDR2 SNEGSKA (reference sequence).

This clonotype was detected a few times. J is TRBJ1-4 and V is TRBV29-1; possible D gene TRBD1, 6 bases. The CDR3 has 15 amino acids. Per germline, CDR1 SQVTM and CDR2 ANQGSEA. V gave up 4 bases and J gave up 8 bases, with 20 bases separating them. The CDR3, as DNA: TGCAGCGTTGTAAACAACACAGGGAAGGTGGAAAAACTGTTTTTT. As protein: CSVVNNTGKVEKLFF.

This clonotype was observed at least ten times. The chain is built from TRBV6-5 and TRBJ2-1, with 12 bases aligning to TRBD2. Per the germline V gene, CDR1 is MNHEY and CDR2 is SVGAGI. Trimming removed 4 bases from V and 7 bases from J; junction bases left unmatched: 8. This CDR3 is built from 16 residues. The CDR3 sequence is CASSSLLAGGPNEQFF. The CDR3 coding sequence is TGTGCCAGCAGTTCCCTTCTAGCGGGAGGGCCGAATGAGCAGTTCTTC.

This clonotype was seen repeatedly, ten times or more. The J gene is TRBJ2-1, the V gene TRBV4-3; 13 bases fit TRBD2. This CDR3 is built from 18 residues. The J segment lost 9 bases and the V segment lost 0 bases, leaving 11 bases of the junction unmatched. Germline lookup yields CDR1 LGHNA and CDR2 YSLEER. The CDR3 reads CASSQDISRRTSGSEQFF. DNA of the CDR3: TGCGCCAGCAGCCAAGATATCAGTCGCCGGACTAGCGGGAGTGAGCAGTTCTTC.

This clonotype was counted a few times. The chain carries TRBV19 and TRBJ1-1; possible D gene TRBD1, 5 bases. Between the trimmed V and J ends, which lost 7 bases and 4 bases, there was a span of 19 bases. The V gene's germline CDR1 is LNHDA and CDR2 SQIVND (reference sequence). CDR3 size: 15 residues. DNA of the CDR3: TGTGCCAGTACCCTAACGGGGGGTCTGAGCACTGAAGCTTTCTTT. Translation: CASTLTGGLSTEAFF.

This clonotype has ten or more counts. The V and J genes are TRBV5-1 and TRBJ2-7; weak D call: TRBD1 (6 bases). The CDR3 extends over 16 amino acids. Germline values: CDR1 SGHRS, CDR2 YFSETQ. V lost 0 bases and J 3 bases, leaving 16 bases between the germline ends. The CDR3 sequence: CASSLAGQLMVYEQYF. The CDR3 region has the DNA TGCGCCAGCAGCTTGGCTGGACAGCTAATGGTCTACGAGCAGTACTTC.

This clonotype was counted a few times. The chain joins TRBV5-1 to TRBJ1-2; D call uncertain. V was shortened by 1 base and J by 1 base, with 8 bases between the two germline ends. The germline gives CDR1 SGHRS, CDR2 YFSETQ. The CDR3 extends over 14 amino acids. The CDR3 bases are TGCGCCAGCAGCTTGACCTACATTAACTATGGCTACACCTTC. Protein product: CASSLTYINYGYTF.

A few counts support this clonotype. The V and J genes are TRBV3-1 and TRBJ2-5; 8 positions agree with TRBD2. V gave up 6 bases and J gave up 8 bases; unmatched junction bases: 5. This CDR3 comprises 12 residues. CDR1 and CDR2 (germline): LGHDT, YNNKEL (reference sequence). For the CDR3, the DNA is TGTGCCAGCAGTCCGGGACTAGGAACCCAGTACTTC. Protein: CASSPGLGTQYF.

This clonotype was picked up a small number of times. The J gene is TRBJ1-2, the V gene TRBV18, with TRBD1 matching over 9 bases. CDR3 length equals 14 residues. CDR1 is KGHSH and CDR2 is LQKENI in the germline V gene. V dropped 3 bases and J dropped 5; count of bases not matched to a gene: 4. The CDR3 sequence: CASSPGQGYYGYTF. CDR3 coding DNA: TGTGCCAGCTCACCGGGACAGGGATATTATGGCTACACCTTC.

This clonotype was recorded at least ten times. The CDR3 loop is CASSLAGPAYNEQFF. DNA for the CDR3: TGTGCCAGCAGCCTAGCGGGTCCTGCCTACAATGAGCAGTTCTTC. The J gene is TRBJ2-1, the V gene TRBV6-5, with 8 bases fitting TRBD2. The CDR3 is made up of 15 amino acids. Per germline, CDR1 MNHEY and CDR2 SVGAGI. Germline trimming cut 6 bases from V and 2 bases from J; bases unmatched to any gene: 6.

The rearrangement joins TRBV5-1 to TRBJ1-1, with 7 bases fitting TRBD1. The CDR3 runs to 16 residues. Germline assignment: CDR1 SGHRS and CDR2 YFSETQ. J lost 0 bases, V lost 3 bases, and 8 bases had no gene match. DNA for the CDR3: TGCGCCAGCAGCTATGACAGGGCCCAGATGAACACTGAAGCTTTCTTT. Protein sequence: CASSYDRAQMNTEAFF. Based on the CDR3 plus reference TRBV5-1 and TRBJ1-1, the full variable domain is KAGVTQTPRYLIKTRGQQVTLSCSPISGHRSVSWYQQTPGQGLQFLFEYFSETQRNKGNFPGRFSGRQFSNSRSEMNVSTLELGDSALYLCASSYDRAQMNTEAFFGQGTRLTVV.

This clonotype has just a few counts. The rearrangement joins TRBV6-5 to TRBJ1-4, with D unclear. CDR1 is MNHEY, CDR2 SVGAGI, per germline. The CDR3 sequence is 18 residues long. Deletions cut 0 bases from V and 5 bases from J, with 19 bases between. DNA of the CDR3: TGTGCCAGCAGTTACTCTTTGTTGGCAGTGGATGCAAATGAAAAACTGTTTTTT. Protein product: CASSYSLLAVDANEKLFF.

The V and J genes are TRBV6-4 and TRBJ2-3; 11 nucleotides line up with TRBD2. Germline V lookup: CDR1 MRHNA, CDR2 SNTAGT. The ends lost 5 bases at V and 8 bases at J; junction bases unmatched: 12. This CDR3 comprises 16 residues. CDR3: CASSPTSGAGGATQYF. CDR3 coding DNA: TGTGCCAGCAGTCCGACTAGCGGGGCAGGAGGCGCTACGCAGTATTTT.

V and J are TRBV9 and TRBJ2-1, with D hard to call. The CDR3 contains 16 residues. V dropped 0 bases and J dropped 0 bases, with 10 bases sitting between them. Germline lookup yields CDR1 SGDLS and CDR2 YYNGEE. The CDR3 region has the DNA TGTGCCAGCAGCGTAGGAGGCGGAGCCTCCTACAATGAGCAGTTCTTC. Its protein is CASSVGGGASYNEQFF.

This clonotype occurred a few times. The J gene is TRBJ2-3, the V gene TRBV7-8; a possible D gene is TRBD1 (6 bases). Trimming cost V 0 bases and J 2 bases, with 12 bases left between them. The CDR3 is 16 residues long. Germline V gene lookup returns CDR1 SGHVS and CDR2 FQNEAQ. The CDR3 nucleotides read TGTGCCAGCAGCTTAGCGGGGGACACCTTCACAGATACGCAGTATTTT. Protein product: CASSLAGDTFTDTQYF.

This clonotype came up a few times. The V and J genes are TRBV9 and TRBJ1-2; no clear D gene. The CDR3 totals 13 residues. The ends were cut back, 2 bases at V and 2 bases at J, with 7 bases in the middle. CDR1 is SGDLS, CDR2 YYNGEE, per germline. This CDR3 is CASSVRWNYGYTF. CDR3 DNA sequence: TGTGCCAGCAGCGTTCGATGGAACTATGGCTACACCTTC. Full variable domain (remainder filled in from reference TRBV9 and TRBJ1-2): DSGVTQTPKHLITATGQRVTLRCSPRSGDLSVYWYQQSLDQGLQFLIQYYNGEERAKGNILERFSAQQFPDLHSELNLSSLELGDSALYFCASSVRWNYGYTFGSGTRLTVV.

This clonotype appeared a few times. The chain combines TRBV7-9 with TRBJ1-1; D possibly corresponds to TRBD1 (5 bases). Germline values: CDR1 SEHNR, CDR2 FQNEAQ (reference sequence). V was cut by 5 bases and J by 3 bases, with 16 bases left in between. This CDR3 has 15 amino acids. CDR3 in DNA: TGTGCCAGCAGCCCACGGGGGACCGGGGACACTGAAGCTTTCTTT. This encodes CASSPRGTGDTEAFF.